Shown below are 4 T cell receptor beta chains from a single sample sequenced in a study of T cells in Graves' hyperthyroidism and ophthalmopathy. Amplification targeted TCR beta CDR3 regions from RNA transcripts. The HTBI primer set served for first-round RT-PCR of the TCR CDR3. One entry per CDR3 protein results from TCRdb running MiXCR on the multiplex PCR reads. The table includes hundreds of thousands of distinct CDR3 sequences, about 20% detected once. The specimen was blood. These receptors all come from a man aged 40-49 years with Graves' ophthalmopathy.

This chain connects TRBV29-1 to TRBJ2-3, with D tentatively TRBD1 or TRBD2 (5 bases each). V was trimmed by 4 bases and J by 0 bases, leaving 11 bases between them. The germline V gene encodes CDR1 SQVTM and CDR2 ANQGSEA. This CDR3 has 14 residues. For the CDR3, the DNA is TGCAGCGTTGTGGGGACGGGGAGCACAGATACGCAGTATTTT. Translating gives CSVVGTGSTDTQYF.

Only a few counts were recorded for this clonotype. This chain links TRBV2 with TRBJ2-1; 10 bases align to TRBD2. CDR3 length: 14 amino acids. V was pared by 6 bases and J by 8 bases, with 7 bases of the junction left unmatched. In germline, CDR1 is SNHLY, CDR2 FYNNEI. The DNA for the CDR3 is TGTGCCAGCAGGGGACTAGCGAGTACTGATGAGCAGTTCTTC. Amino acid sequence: CASRGLASTDEQFF. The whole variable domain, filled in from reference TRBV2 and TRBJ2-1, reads EPEVTQTPSHQVTQMGQEVILRCVPISNHLYFYWYRQILGQKVEFLVSFYNNEISEKSEIFDDQFSVERPDGSNFTLKIRSTKLEDSAMYFCASRGLASTDEQFFGPGTRLTVL.

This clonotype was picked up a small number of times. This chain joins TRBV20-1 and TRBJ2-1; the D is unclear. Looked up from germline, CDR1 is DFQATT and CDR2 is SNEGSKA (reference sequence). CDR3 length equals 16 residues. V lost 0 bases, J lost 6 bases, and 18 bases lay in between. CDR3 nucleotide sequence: TGCAGTGCTAGAGATGGTGCGCGGCAGGCCCGCAATGAGCAGTTCTTC. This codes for CSARDGARQARNEQFF.

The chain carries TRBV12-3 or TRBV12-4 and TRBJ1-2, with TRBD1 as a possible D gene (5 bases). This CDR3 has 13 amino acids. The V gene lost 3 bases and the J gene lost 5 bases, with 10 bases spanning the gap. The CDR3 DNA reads TGTGCCAGCAGTTTCTCCAGGGATTATGGCTACACCTTC. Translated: CASSFSRDYGYTF.